Described below is a single T cell receptor (beta chain) sequence and its context. Its antigen is still unknown. This specimen comes from a study of cytomegalovirus exposure and HLA in healthy donors. The study's findings and limits: Researchers reported that three CMV-associated chains were confirmed in vitro as CMV antigen-specific.

CDR3 size: 15 residues. From germline, CDR1 is MNHEY and CDR2 SMNVEV (reference sequence). Trimming pared 8 bases from V and 6 bases from J, leaving 19 bases between. This table comes from immunoSEQ multiplex PCR, and its TCRdb copy is limited to in-frame clones, with some not included. Here the sample spans some 170,000 clones, roughly 91% being singletons. This chain connects TRBV27 to TRBJ1-4; D call uncertain. The sequenced sample consisted of PBMCs. The receptor was isolated from a woman aged 18-35 years in good health and CMV-seropositive. The CDR3 DNA is TGTGCCAGCGGTCAAACGGGAATTTTCGATGAAAAACTGTTTTTT. It specifies CASGQTGIFDEKLFF.